This T cell receptor beta chain was found in a study of technical replicates of blood from a handful of donors. The assay was immunoSEQ multiplex PCR, and TCRdb's table has in-frame clones only and misses some. Of 100,000 or so clones in the sample, approximately 95% were seen once. The CDR3 totals 15 residues. V lost 2 bases and J lost 4, with 14 bases in between. Germline lookup yields CDR1 SGHVS and CDR2 FQNEAQ. Specimen: T cells isolated from PBMCs. This receptor was obtained from a human donor in good health. V is TRBV7-8 and J is TRBJ1-1; possibly TRBD1 for D (6 bases). The CDR3 loop reads CASSLRAGGLTEAFF. In nucleotides, the CDR3 is TGTGCCAGCAGCTTAAGGGCCGGGGGGCTCACTGAAGCTTTCTTT.